The clone carrying this T cell receptor (beta chain) has only a few counts. The antigen is unknown. The entry originates in a study of CD8 T cells in ankylosing spondylitis. Preparation of TCR beta libraries was done by quantitative 5'-RACE with molecular barcodes. TCRdb redid the calling of the 5' RACE reads with MiXCR, one entry per CDR3 protein. This table has approximately 540,000 distinct CDR3 sequences, 9.5% to 15% appearing once. Germline V gene lookup returns CDR1 SGHDT and CDR2 YYEEEE. CDR3 length equals 14 residues. Trimming at V came to 4 bases and at J to 4 bases, leaving 7 bases not matched to a gene. Regarding the study as a whole: Reports say disease-linked clones showed up significantly more in matched ankylosing spondylitis synovial fluid. Among TCR beta sequences, a motif of 7 to 9 highly homologous variants appeared characteristic of ankylosing spondylitis blood.

The chain combines TRBV5-6 with TRBJ2-5; 7 bases are a match to TRBD1. Input material: blood, either unsorted or a sorted T cell fraction (not recorded which). The sequence was obtained from a male donor with ankylosing spondylitis. The CDR3 sequence is CASSPDRDGETQYF. CDR3 coding DNA: TGTGCCAGCAGCCCCGACAGGGACGGAGAGACCCAGTACTTC.